The next 8 T cell receptor beta chains were all read from a single sample in a study of blood T cells in healthy people across ages. A second PCR, run for about 7 to 12 cycles, used a sample-barcoded 5' primer plus a J-beta primer mix. TCRdb reprocessed the 5' RACE reads via MiXCR and lists one record per CDR3 protein. The sample yields about 780,000 distinct CDR3 sequences, around 68% seen once. The material sequenced was blood. The receptors come from a young man in good health.

V and J are TRBV12-3 or TRBV12-4 and TRBJ2-7; 7 positions match TRBD1. After removal of 3 bases from V and 2 bases from J, the junction contained 4 bases not matched to a gene. The CDR3 is 14 residues long. The CDR3 loop reads CASSFRDSPYEQYF. The CDR3 DNA reads TGTGCCAGCAGTTTTCGGGACAGCCCCTACGAGCAGTACTTC.

This clonotype was recorded a few times. This chain links TRBV28 with TRBJ2-1; no reliable D call. Trimming removed 3 bases from V and 9 bases from J, with 6 bases in between. Germline V gene sequence: CDR1 MDHEN, CDR2 SYDVKM. This CDR3 is 11 amino acids long. Here the CDR3 reads CASSLSSEQFF. The CDR3 DNA is TGTGCCAGCAGTTTGAGTAGTGAGCAGTTCTTC. Full variable domain (rest looked up from reference TRBV28 and TRBJ2-1): DVKVTQSSRYLVKRTGEKVFLECVQDMDHENMFWYRQDPGLGLRLIYFSYDVKMKEKGDIPEGYSVSREKKERFSLILESASTNQTSMYLCASSLSSEQFFGPGTRLTVL.

This clonotype was detected a few times. This chain links TRBV12-3 or TRBV12-4 with TRBJ2-3; 10 bases map to TRBD2. The CDR3 runs 15 residues. Unmatched junction bases numbered 1, after V lost 3 bases and J lost 1 base. For the CDR3, the DNA is TGTGCCAGCAGTTTCGGGACTAGCGGCACAGATACGCAGTATTTT. Translating it yields CASSFGTSGTDTQYF.

This chain connects TRBV29-1 to TRBJ2-7; tentative D call: TRBD1 (6 bases). V shed 4 bases and J shed 6 bases, with 16 bases lying between them. There are 13 residues in the CDR3. CDR1 and CDR2 (germline): SQVTM, ANQGSEA. The CDR3 loop is CSVASRGFCEQYF. The CDR3 bases are TGCAGCGTTGCGTCCAGGGGTTTTTGCGAGCAGTACTTC.

The chain has TRBV7-9 and TRBJ2-4; D is possibly TRBD2 (7 bases). With 5 bases removed from V and 0 bases from J, the gap between germline ends came to 17 bases. Germline V lookup: CDR1 SEHNR, CDR2 FQNEAQ (reference sequence). The CDR3 extends over 17 amino acids. The chain's CDR3 is CASSEGGGRIAKNIQYF. As DNA, the CDR3 is TGTGCCAGCAGCGAAGGGGGGGGGAGGATAGCCAAAAACATTCAGTACTTC.

In DNA form, the CDR3 reads TGTGCCAGCAGCCCCCAGAGTGGCACTGAAGCTTTCTTT. This translates into CASSPQSGTEAFF. V gene TRBV7-3 combines with J gene TRBJ1-1; D is unclear. V was pared by 5 bases and J by 4 bases, with 11 bases between. The CDR3 has 13 residues. Per germline, CDR1 SGHTA and CDR2 FQGTGA.

A few counts support this clonotype. V is TRBV4-2 and J is TRBJ2-1, with D maybe TRBD2 (6 bases). V was trimmed by 0 bases and J by 5 bases, leaving 11 bases between them. Germline assignment: CDR1 LGHNA and CDR2 YNFKEQ. The CDR3 runs to 15 residues. The DNA of the CDR3 is TGTGCCAGCAGCCAAGAACCAGGGAGGAACAATGAGCAGTTCTTC. Its protein is CASSQEPGRNNEQFF.

The V and J genes are TRBV18 and TRBJ2-7; tentative D call: TRBD1 (6 bases). Deletions cut 3 bases from V and 0 bases from J, with 12 bases between. CDR3 length: 15 amino acids. CDR1 and CDR2 from the germline V gene are KGHSH and LQKENI. The CDR3 is CASSPPRTASYEQYF. The CDR3, as DNA: TGTGCCAGCTCACCCCCGCGGACAGCCTCCTACGAGCAGTACTTC. The complete variable domain, with remaining parts taken from reference TRBV18 and TRBJ2-7, reads NAGVMQNPRHLVRRRGQEARLRCSPMKGHSHVYWYRQLPEEGLKFMVYLQKENIIDESGMPKERFSAEFPKEGPSILRIQQVVRGDSAAYFCASSPPRTASYEQYFGPGTRLTVT.